The following is a TCR beta chain sequence with its context. No antigen is known for it. No qualities accompany the bases; no much larger clone lies one base away. For CDR1 and CDR2, the germline V gene lists ENHRY and SYGVKD. At the junction V is shortened by 4 bases and J by 0 bases; bases outside the gene matches: 14. From cysteine to phenylalanine, the CDR3 is 19 amino acids long. The DNA shown is the 57-base CDR3, in frame from base 1. These data come from a study of control samples from healthy donors and cancer patients (dated by TCRdb to the early 2020s). Library creation used the immunoSEQ multiplex PCR assay. TCRdb retrieved this table from immuneACCESS and kept in-frame rearrangements only. Not all clones are present; in checked studies, unresolved V genes account for under half, and no reason is known for the remainder. In this sample the table shows roughly 400,000 clones, about 93% of which occur a single time. The top ten constitute over 5.5% of the sample.

This sequence was found in a man aged 40-55 years with head and neck cancer. Sequencing input: PBMCs. The chain uses TRBV10-3 and TRBJ2-1; 8 central nucleotides agree with TRBD2. The CDR3 reads CAISGPGTGGIGSYNEQFF. The DNA reads as follows: TGTGCCATCAGTGGCCCGGGAACGGGGGGGATCGGCTCCTACAATGAGCAGTTCTTC.